This TCR beta chain was recorded in a study of T-cell reconstitution after alpha-beta-depleted transplantation in children. General observations from the study: The origin of alpha-beta T cells about two months after transplant was reportedly several hundred expanded graft clones. Among T cells one year after transplant, newly produced cells accounted for most counts and diversity.

As for this clonotype: Its antigen is currently unknown.

It was with unique molecular identifiers that the TCRbeta library was prepared. Each CDR3 protein is one row after TCRdb ran MiXCR on the PCR reads. The sample includes 200,000 to 250,000 distinct CDR3 sequences, 25% of them seen just once. This TCR derives from a girl aged 2 to 9 with Fanconi anemia, due to receive a stem cell transplant. Source: PBMCs, taken before TCRalphabeta/CD19-depleted stem cell transplant.

This chain's CDR3 is CSASVTGLAYEQYF. CDR3 in DNA: TGCAGTGCTAGCGTTACGGGACTGGCCTACGAGCAGTACTTC. The J gene is TRBJ2-7, the V gene TRBV20-1, with D possibly matching TRBD2 (6 bases). The ends were cut back, 3 bases at V and 2 bases at J, with 14 bases in the middle. The CDR3 is made up of 14 amino acids. Germline loops: CDR1 DFQATT, CDR2 SNEGSKA (reference sequence).